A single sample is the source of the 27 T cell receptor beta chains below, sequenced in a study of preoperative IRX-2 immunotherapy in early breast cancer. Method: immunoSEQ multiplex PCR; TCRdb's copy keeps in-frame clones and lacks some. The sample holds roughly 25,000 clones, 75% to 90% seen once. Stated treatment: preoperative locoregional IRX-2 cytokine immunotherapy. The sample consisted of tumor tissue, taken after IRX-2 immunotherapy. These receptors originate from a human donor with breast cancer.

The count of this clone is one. Here the CDR3 reads CSATQGTGETQYF. For the CDR3, the DNA is TGCAGCGCCACACAGGGAACGGGAGAGACCCAGTACTTC. The V gene is TRBV29-1, the J gene TRBJ2-5; TRBD1 is a possible D gene (6 bases). The germline CDR1 and CDR2 sequences are SQVTM and ANQGSEA. V lost 7 bases to trimming and J lost 4 bases, with 16 bases between them. The CDR3 has 13 amino acids.

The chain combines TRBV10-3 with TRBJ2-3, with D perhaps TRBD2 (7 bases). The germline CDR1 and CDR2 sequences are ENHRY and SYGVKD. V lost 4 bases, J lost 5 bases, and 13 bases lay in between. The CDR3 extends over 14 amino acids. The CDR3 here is CAISVGGDEDTQYF. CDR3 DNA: TGTGCCATCAGTGTAGGGGGGGATGAAGATACGCAGTATTTT.

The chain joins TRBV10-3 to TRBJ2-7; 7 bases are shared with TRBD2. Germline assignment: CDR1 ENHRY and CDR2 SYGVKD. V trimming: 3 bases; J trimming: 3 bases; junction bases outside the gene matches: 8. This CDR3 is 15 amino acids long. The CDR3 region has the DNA TGTGCCATCAGTGACTTTTCTAGCGGCGACTACGAGCAGTACTTC. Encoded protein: CAISDFSSGDYEQYF.

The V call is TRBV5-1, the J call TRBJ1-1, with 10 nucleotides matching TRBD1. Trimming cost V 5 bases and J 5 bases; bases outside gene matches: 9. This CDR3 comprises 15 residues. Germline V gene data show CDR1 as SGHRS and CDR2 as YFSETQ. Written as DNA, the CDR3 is TGCGCCAGCAGGAGACAGGGGGCCACCGGGACTGAAGCTTTCTTT. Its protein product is CASRRQGATGTEAFF.

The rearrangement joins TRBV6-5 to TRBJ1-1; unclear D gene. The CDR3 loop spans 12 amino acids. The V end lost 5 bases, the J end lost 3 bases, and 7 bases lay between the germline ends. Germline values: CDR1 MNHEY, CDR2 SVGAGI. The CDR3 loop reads CASSARDTEAFF. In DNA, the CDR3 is TGTGCCAGCAGTGCCCGGGACACTGAAGCTTTCTTT.

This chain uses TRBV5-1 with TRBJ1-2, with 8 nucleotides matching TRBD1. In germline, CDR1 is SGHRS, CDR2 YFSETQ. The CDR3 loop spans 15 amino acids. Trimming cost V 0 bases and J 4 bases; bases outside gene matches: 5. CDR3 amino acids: CASSLGQGAFYGYTF. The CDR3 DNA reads TGCGCCAGCAGCTTGGGGCAGGGGGCATTCTATGGCTACACCTTC.

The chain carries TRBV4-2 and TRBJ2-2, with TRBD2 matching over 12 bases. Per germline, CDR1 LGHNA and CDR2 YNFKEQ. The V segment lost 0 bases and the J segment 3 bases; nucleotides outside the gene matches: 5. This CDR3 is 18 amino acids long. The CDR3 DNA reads TGTGCCAGCAGCCAAGATCGGAGACTAGCGGGAGACACCGGGGAGCTGTTTTTT. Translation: CASSQDRRLAGDTGELFF.

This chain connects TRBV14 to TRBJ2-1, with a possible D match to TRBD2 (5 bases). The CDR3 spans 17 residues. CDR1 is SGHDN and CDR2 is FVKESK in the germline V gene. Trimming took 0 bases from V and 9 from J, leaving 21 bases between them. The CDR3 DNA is TGTGCCAGCAGCCAAGATAAGCTAGGTTCTAGCAAACGTGAGCAGTTCTTC. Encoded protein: CASSQDKLGSSKREQFF.

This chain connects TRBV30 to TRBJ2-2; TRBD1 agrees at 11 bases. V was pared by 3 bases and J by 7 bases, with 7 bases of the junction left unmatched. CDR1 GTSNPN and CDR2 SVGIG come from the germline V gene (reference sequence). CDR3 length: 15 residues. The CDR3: CAWSRDRGFLGELFF. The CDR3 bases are TGTGCCTGGAGCCGGGACAGGGGGTTCCTCGGGGAGCTGTTTTTT.

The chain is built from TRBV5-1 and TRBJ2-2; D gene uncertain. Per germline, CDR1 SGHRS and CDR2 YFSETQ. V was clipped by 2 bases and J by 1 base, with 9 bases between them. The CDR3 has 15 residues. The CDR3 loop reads CASSFQRGNTGELFF. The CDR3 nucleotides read TGCGCCAGCAGCTTCCAGAGAGGGAACACCGGGGAGCTGTTTTTT.

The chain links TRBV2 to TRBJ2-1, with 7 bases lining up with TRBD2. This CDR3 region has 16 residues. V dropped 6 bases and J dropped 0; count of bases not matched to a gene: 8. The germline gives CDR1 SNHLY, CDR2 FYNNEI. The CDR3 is CASRRDYPSSYNEQFF. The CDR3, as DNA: TGTGCCAGCAGACGGGACTATCCATCCTCCTACAATGAGCAGTTCTTC.

CDR3 DNA: TGTGCCAGTAGCCGCCGTAATCGCGACAGGAACACTGAAGCTTTCTTT. It specifies CASSRRNRDRNTEAFF. The chain combines TRBV19 with TRBJ1-1; D is perhaps TRBD1 (5 bases). The CDR3 contains 16 residues. Germline V gene lookup returns CDR1 LNHDA and CDR2 SQIVND (reference sequence). V gave up 6 bases and J gave up 1 base, with 18 bases separating them.

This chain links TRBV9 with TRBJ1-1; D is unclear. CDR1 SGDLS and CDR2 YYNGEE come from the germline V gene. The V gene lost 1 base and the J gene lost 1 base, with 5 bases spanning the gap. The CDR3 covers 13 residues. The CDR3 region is CASSVTGNTEAFF. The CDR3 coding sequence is TGTGCCAGCAGCGTAACTGGGAACACTGAAGCTTTCTTT.

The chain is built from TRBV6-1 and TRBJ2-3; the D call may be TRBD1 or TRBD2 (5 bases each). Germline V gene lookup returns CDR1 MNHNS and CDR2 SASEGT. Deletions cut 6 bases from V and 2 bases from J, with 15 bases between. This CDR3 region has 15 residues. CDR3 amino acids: CASSSSPGPTDTQYF. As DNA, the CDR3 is TGTGCCAGCAGCTCTAGCCCGGGACCCACAGATACGCAGTATTTT.

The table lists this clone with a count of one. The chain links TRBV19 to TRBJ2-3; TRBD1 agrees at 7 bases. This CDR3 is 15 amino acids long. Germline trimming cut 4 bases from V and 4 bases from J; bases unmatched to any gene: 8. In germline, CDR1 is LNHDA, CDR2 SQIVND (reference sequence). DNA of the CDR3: TGTGCCAGTAGTAGAAAGACAGGGCTTGCAGATACGCAGTATTTT. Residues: CASSRKTGLADTQYF.

CDR3 in DNA: TGTGCCAGCAGCGTAGCGGCAACAGGGAGCGCCGGGGAGCTGTTTTTT. Residues: CASSVAATGSAGELFF. The rearrangement uses TRBV9 and TRBJ2-2, with D tentatively TRBD1 (6 bases). Per the germline V gene, CDR1 is SGDLS and CDR2 is YYNGEE. Trimming stripped 0 bases from V and 6 bases from J, with 15 bases between. The CDR3 is made up of 16 amino acids. The entire variable domain, with the rest obtained from reference TRBV9 and TRBJ2-2, is as follows: DSGVTQTPKHLITATGQRVTLRCSPRSGDLSVYWYQQSLDQGLQFLIQYYNGEERAKGNILERFSAQQFPDLHSELNLSSLELGDSALYFCASSVAATGSAGELFFGEGSRLTVL.

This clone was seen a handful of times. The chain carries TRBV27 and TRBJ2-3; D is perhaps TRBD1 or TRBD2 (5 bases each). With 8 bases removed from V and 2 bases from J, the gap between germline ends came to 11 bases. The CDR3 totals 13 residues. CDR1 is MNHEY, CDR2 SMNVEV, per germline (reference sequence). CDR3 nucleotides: TGTGCCAGCTTAGGGGAGCTCACAGATACGCAGTATTTT. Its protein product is CASLGELTDTQYF.

Here the CDR3 reads CASSLVGGRTEAFF. DNA of the CDR3: TGTGCCAGCAGTTTGGTCGGGGGGCGGACTGAAGCTTTCTTT. The chain carries TRBV28 and TRBJ1-1; maybe TRBD1 (6 bases). This CDR3 is built from 14 residues. V dropped 3 bases and J dropped 5 bases, with 13 bases sitting between them. In germline, CDR1 is MDHEN, CDR2 SYDVKM.

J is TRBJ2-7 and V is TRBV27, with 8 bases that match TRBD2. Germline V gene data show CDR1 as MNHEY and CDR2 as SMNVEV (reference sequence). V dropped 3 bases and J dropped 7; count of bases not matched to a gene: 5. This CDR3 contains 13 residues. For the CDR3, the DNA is TGTGCCAGCAGTTTCGGATTAGCGGGGGAGCAGTACTTC. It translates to CASSFGLAGEQYF.

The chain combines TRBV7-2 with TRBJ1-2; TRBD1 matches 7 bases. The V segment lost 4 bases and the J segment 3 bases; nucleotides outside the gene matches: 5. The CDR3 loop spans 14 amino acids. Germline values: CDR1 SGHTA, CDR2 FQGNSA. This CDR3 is CASSSDRAYYGYTF. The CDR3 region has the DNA TGTGCCAGCAGCTCCGACAGGGCCTACTATGGCTACACCTTC.

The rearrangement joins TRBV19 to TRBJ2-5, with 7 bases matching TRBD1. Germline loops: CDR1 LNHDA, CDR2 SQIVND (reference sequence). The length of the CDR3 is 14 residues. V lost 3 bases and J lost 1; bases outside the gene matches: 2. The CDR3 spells CASSIGTVQETQYF. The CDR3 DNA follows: TGTGCCAGTAGTATTGGGACAGTCCAAGAGACCCAGTACTTC.

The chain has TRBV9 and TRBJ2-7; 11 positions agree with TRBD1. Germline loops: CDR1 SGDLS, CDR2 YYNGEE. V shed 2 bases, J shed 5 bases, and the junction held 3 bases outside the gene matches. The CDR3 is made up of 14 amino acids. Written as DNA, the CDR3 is TGTGCCAGCAGCGTCAGGACAGGGGGCGACGAGCAGTACTTC. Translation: CASSVRTGGDEQYF.

For the CDR3, the DNA is TGTGCCAGCAGCTGGGTGACAGGGGGCAACTACGAGCAGTACTTC. Protein product: CASSWVTGGNYEQYF. The genes are TRBV7-2 and TRBJ2-7; 10 bases align to TRBD1. The V segment lost 4 bases and the J segment 3 bases; nucleotides outside the gene matches: 6. The CDR3 sequence is 15 residues long. Germline CDR1 SGHTA, CDR2 FQGNSA.

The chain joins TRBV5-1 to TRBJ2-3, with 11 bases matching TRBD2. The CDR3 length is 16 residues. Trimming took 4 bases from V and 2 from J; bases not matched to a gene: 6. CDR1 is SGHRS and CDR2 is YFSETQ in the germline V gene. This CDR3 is CASSRGTSGDTDTQYF. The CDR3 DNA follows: TGCGCCAGCAGCCGCGGGACTAGCGGAGACACAGATACGCAGTATTTT. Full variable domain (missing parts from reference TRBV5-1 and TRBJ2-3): KAGVTQTPRYLIKTRGQQVTLSCSPISGHRSVSWYQQTPGQGLQFLFEYFSETQRNKGNFPGRFSGRQFSNSRSEMNVSTLELGDSALYLCASSRGTSGDTDTQYFGPGTRLTVL.

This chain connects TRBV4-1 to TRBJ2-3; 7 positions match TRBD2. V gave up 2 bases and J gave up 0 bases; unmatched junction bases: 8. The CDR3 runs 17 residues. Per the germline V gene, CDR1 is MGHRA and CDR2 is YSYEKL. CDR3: CASSQTPGLPSTDTQYF. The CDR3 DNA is TGCGCCAGCAGCCAAACTCCGGGACTACCAAGCACAGATACGCAGTATTTT.

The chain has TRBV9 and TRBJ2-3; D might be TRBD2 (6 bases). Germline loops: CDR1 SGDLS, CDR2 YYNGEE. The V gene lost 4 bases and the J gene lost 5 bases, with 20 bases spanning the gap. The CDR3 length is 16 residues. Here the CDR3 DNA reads TGTGCCAGCAGCTCGCGTAGCGGTTCTTTGGGAGATACGCAGTATTTT. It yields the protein CASSSRSGSLGDTQYF.

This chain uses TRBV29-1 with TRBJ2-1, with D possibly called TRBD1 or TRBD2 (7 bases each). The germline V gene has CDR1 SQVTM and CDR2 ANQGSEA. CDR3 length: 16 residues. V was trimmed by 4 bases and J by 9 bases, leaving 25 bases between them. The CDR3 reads CSVGGEWGGGPGEQFF. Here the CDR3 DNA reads TGCAGCGTTGGGGGGGAGTGGGGAGGGGGCCCTGGTGAGCAGTTCTTC.